Below, 8 T cell receptor beta chains from the same sample are listed, as sequenced in a study of shared clonotypes between healthy human individuals. The data were produced by immunoSEQ multiplex PCR, yet TCRdb's version contains in-frame clones alone and is incomplete. The table shows 2 million to 3 million clones, with over 85% occurring only once. The specimen was naive CD4+ T cells sorted from blood. Subset given: CD45RA+ positively selected. The receptors stem from a man aged 18 to 35 in good health.

The chain has TRBV9 and TRBJ2-7, with 7 bases identical to TRBD1. This CDR3 is built from 14 residues. CDR1 is SGDLS and CDR2 is YYNGEE in the germline V gene. V was clipped by 2 bases and J by 4 bases; unmatched bases: 6. CDR3 coding DNA: TGTGCCAGCAGCGTCCGACAGGGTTCGTACGAGCAGTACTTC. Translating gives CASSVRQGSYEQYF.

This chain joins TRBV5-6 and TRBJ2-5, with a weak D call TRBD2 (6 bases). The DNA end is more similar to TRBJ2-7, so the J call may be wrong. Germline V CDR1 and CDR2: SGHDT, YYEEEE. CDR3 length equals 15 residues. The CDR3 nucleotides read TGTGCCAGCAGCTTCCCCGCGGGGAGCTCCTACGAGCAGTACTTC. Translating gives CASSFPAGSSYEQYF.

The V gene is TRBV30, the J gene TRBJ1-2; D might be TRBD1 (5 bases). The length of the CDR3 is 15 residues. Looked up from germline, CDR1 is GTSNPN and CDR2 is SVGIG (reference sequence). Trimming removed 3 bases from V and 4 bases from J, with 18 bases in between. Here the CDR3 DNA reads TGTGCCTGGAGAGGCGACAAGGGGTTGGGCTATGGCTACACCTTC. Amino acid sequence: CAWRGDKGLGYGYTF.

Note on this clone: The same CDR3 arises from other DNA sequences in this sample as well. J is TRBJ2-7 and V is TRBV7-9; D perhaps matches TRBD1 (5 bases). The CDR3 runs to 14 residues. V was cut by 5 bases and J by 0 bases, with 11 bases left in between. Germline V gene data show CDR1 as SEHNR and CDR2 as FQNEAQ (reference sequence). The CDR3 region is CASSPQGVSYEQYF. The CDR3 region has the DNA TGTGCCAGCAGCCCCCAAGGGGTCTCCTACGAGCAGTACTTC.

The chain couples TRBV6-5 to TRBJ2-7; 8 nucleotides match TRBD1. Germline CDR1 and CDR2: MNHEY and SVGAGI. CDR3 length: 15 residues. Trimming at V came to 7 bases and at J to 5 bases, leaving 13 bases not matched to a gene. The CDR3 protein is CASKYKGTGSHEQYF. CDR3 sequence (DNA): TGTGCCAGCAAATACAAGGGGACAGGTTCCCACGAGCAGTACTTC.

The chain is built from TRBV4-3 and TRBJ1-2, with no clear D. Trimming cost V 4 bases and J 4 bases, with 13 bases left between them. CDR3 length: 14 residues. The V gene's germline CDR1 is LGHNA and CDR2 YSLEER. The CDR3 coding sequence is TGCGCCAGCAGCCCTGTTGAGGGAAGCTATGGCTACACCTTC. Translating gives CASSPVEGSYGYTF.

The chain recombines TRBV5-4 with TRBJ2-3; D possibly uses TRBD1 or TRBD2 (5 bases each). From germline, CDR1 is SGHNT and CDR2 YYREEE (reference sequence). Trimming stripped 4 bases from V and 0 bases from J, with 15 bases between. The CDR3 length is 16 residues. The CDR3 sequence is CASSLGAGTSTDTQYF. The DNA of the CDR3 is TGTGCCAGCAGCCTAGGGGCGGGTACTAGCACAGATACGCAGTATTTT.

The J gene is TRBJ2-5, the V gene TRBV2; D unclear. The CDR3 loop spans 15 amino acids. V lost 5 bases, J lost 9 bases, and 22 bases lay in between. Germline V gene data show CDR1 as SNHLY and CDR2 as FYNNEI. CDR3 coding DNA: TGTGCCAGCAGTATTAGTTTGGACCCCCTCCGGGCCCAGTACTTC. It is translated as CASSISLDPLRAQYF.